Listed below are T cell receptor beta chains from one sample, sequenced in a study of blood T cells in healthy people across ages. TCRdb reanalysed the 5' RACE reads using MiXCR and keeps one entry per CDR3 protein. Of around 650,000 distinct CDR3 sequences listed, roughly 32% are singletons. Specimen: blood. All receptors derive from a woman aged 80 or older in good health. Each CDR3 is given with its conserved first and last residue. Each record gives: D gene, V gene, clone size, J gene, CDR3 DNA, CDR3 protein. The D gene is left open where the match is weak. Size tells how often a clone was seen (once, few, many) or the class of an expanded clone, and some rows leave it out.

D gene: NA
V gene: TRBV6-5
clone size: NA
J gene: TRBJ1-1
CDR3 DNA: TGTGCCAGCAGCAAAACAGGGCTCACTGAAGCTTTCTTT
CDR3 protein: CASSKTGLTEAFF

D gene: NA
V gene: TRBV21-1
clone size: few
J gene: TRBJ1-4
CDR3 DNA: TGTGCCAGCATTACCCCAAATGAAAAACTGTTTTTT
CDR3 protein: CASITPNEKLFF

D gene: NA
V gene: TRBV5-1
clone size: NA
J gene: TRBJ1-4
CDR3 DNA: TGCGCCAGCAGGCCATCCGGGAGTGAAAAACTGTTTTTT
CDR3 protein: CASRPSGSEKLFF

D gene: NA
V gene: TRBV5-1
clone size: NA
J gene: TRBJ2-4
CDR3 DNA: TGCGCCAGCGGCTTGGCAGGGGGGAAGGACGGGCAGTACTTC
CDR3 protein: CASGLAGGKDGQYF

D gene: NA
V gene: TRBV20-1
clone size: NA
J gene: TRBJ1-2
CDR3 DNA: TGCAGTGCTAGAATTGATGGCTACACCTTC
CDR3 protein: CSARIDGYTF

D gene: NA
V gene: TRBV6-1
clone size: few
J gene: TRBJ1-1
CDR3 DNA: TGTGCCAGCAGTGAACTGGGGAGGACTGATGCTTTCTTT
CDR3 protein: CASSELGRTDAFF

D gene: TRBD2
V gene: TRBV19
clone size: many
J gene: TRBJ2-3
CDR3 DNA: TGTGCCAGTAGTATCCTAGCGGGCACAGATACGCAGTATTTT
CDR3 protein: CASSILAGTDTQYF

D gene: TRBD1
V gene: TRBV6-1
clone size: NA
J gene: TRBJ2-4
CDR3 DNA: TGTGCCAGCAGAAACTCGGACAGGGGTGACATTCAGTACTTC
CDR3 protein: CASRNSDRGDIQYF

D gene: TRBD1
V gene: TRBV29-1
clone size: NA
J gene: TRBJ1-2
CDR3 DNA: TGCAGCGTCATGAAACAGGGGGCAGGGGAAGGCTACACCTTC
CDR3 protein: CSVMKQGAGEGYTF

D gene: TRBD1
V gene: TRBV20-1
clone size: NA
J gene: TRBJ1-5
CDR3 DNA: TGCAGTGCTAAAACCCCAGGGGGCTCAAATCAGCCCCAGCATTTT
CDR3 protein: CSAKTPGGSNQPQHF

D gene: TRBD2
V gene: TRBV3-1
clone size: NA
J gene: TRBJ2-2
CDR3 DNA: TGTGCCAGCAGACAGGGACTAGCGGGGGCGAACACCGGGGAGCTGTTTTTT
CDR3 protein: CASRQGLAGANTGELFF

D gene: NA
V gene: TRBV12-3/TRBV12-4
clone size: NA
J gene: TRBJ2-7
CDR3 DNA: TGTGCCAGCAGTTTCCAGTCAGGGCTTCCCTCCTACGAGCGGTACTTC
CDR3 protein: CASSFQSGLPSYERYF

D gene: NA
V gene: TRBV29-1
clone size: NA
J gene: TRBJ2-5
CDR3 DNA: TGCAGCGCCAGGGGAAGGGGCTACCAAGTGACCCAGTACTTC
CDR3 protein: CSARGRGYQVTQYF

D gene: NA
V gene: TRBV6-2/TRBV6-3
clone size: many
J gene: TRBJ2-4
CDR3 DNA: TGTGCCAGCAGTCCCGCGGACCCCAGCATTCAGTACTTC
CDR3 protein: CASSPADPSIQYF

D gene: TRBD2
V gene: TRBV5-1
clone size: NA
J gene: TRBJ2-3
CDR3 DNA: TGCGCCAGCAGCCCGGGGACTAGCGGGAGGGCCGTAGATACGCAGTATTTT
CDR3 protein: CASSPGTSGRAVDTQYF

D gene: NA
V gene: TRBV19
clone size: many
J gene: TRBJ2-1
CDR3 DNA: TGTGCCAGTAGTATTGGGCAGAACAATGAGCAGTTCTTC
CDR3 protein: CASSIGQNNEQFF

D gene: TRBD1
V gene: TRBV12-3/TRBV12-4
clone size: NA
J gene: TRBJ1-5
CDR3 DNA: TGTGCCAGCAGGACGACAGGGAGGAATCAGCCCCAGCATTTT
CDR3 protein: CASRTTGRNQPQHF

D gene: NA
V gene: TRBV6-2/TRBV6-3
clone size: many
J gene: TRBJ1-2
CDR3 DNA: TGTGCCAGCAGCCGATTAAAGGTCAACAACTATGGCTACACCTTC
CDR3 protein: CASSRLKVNNYGYTF

D gene: NA
V gene: TRBV30
clone size: many
J gene: TRBJ2-7
CDR3 DNA: TGTGCCTTCCAGGGGGGCGGGGCCTACGAGCAGTACTTC
CDR3 protein: CAFQGGGAYEQYF

D gene: TRBD2
V gene: TRBV20-1
clone size: many
J gene: TRBJ2-7
CDR3 DNA: TGCAGAGGGAGCGGGGGGAACTACGAGCAGTACTTC
CDR3 protein: CRGSGGNYEQYF

D gene: TRBD2
V gene: TRBV7-6
clone size: many
J gene: TRBJ2-1
CDR3 DNA: TGTGCCAGCAGCTCCCGCGCGGGGGGGACCAACAATGAGCAGTTCTTC
CDR3 protein: CASSSRAGGTNNEQFF

D gene: NA
V gene: TRBV5-5
clone size: many
J gene: TRBJ2-7
CDR3 DNA: TGTGCCAGCACAAGGACACCACAAAGTCTCTACGAGCAGTACTTC
CDR3 protein: CASTRTPQSLYEQYF

D gene: TRBD1
V gene: TRBV20-1
clone size: many
J gene: TRBJ2-3
CDR3 DNA: TGCAGTGCAGAGGATACCGGGACAGACTTGACAGATACGCAGTATTTT
CDR3 protein: CSAEDTGTDLTDTQYF

D gene: TRBD1
V gene: TRBV12-3/TRBV12-4
clone size: many
J gene: TRBJ2-1
CDR3 DNA: TGTGCCAGCAGAACACAGGGGGCTTCCTACAATGAGCAGTTCTTC
CDR3 protein: CASRTQGASYNEQFF

D gene: TRBD1
V gene: TRBV20-1
clone size: many
J gene: TRBJ2-7
CDR3 DNA: TGCAGTGCAAGGGACAGTCAGGTCTCCCACGAGCAGTACTTC
CDR3 protein: CSARDSQVSHEQYF

D gene: NA
V gene: TRBV5-1
clone size: few
J gene: TRBJ2-2
CDR3 DNA: TGCGCCACCTTGACAATACCGAACACCGGGGAGCTGTTTTTT
CDR3 protein: CATLTIPNTGELFF

D gene: TRBD1
V gene: TRBV5-1
clone size: few
J gene: TRBJ1-6
CDR3 DNA: TGCGCCAGCAGCTTGGAGGGCTGGGACAGGGGTTCACCCCTCCACTTT
CDR3 protein: CASSLEGWDRGSPLHF

D gene: TRBD2
V gene: TRBV7-2
clone size: many
J gene: TRBJ2-3
CDR3 DNA: TGTGCCAGCAGCGTAGGCAGCGGGGGCCCCGCAGATACGCAGTATTTT
CDR3 protein: CASSVGSGGPADTQYF

D gene: NA
V gene: TRBV6-2/TRBV6-3
clone size: NA
J gene: TRBJ1-2
CDR3 DNA: TGTGCCAGCAGTACAACGCACTATTATGGCTACACCTTC
CDR3 protein: CASSTTHYYGYTF

D gene: NA
V gene: TRBV21-1
clone size: many
J gene: TRBJ2-5
CDR3 DNA: TGTGCCAGCAGCAAAGGTCATGGACCTGCGGCGAGGAAAGAGACCCAGTACTTC
CDR3 protein: CASSKGHGPAARKETQYF

D gene: TRBD1
V gene: TRBV29-1
clone size: NA
J gene: TRBJ1-6
CDR3 DNA: TGCAGCGTTATGGCGGGACAGGGTTCACCCCTCCACTTT
CDR3 protein: CSVMAGQGSPLHF

D gene: NA
V gene: TRBV5-1
clone size: NA
J gene: TRBJ1-1
CDR3 DNA: TGCGCCAGCAGCTTGGGTCCGGGAGAGGGGAACACTGAAGCTTTCTTT
CDR3 protein: CASSLGPGEGNTEAFF

D gene: TRBD1
V gene: TRBV7-2
clone size: many
J gene: TRBJ2-1
CDR3 DNA: TGTGCCAGCAGCCCTTCTCGCCCTACAGGGGTTAGCGAGCAGTTCTTC
CDR3 protein: CASSPSRPTGVSEQFF

D gene: TRBD1
V gene: TRBV6-5
clone size: many
J gene: TRBJ1-2
CDR3 DNA: TGTGCCAGCGGGCGGACAGGCGGCTACACCTTC
CDR3 protein: CASGRTGGYTF

D gene: NA
V gene: TRBV5-6
clone size: many
J gene: TRBJ2-3
CDR3 DNA: TGTGCCAGCAGCACGGACGCCACCTTACTTACAGATACGCAGTATTTT
CDR3 protein: CASSTDATLLTDTQYF